The rows below give T cell receptor beta chains drawn from one sample of a study of brain metastases from non-small cell lung cancer. Measured with immunoSEQ multiplex PCR; TCRdb has only the in-frame clones, and not every one. The table lists 2,000 or so clones, 70% to 90% of them singletons, with about 16% in the top ten. Sequenced sample: primary lung tumor tissue. The receptors stem from a donor at least 40 years old with non-small cell lung cancer. Each CDR3 is given with its conserved first and last residue. The D gene is left open where the match is weak. Rows give clone size only sometimes, using once, few, many, or a class for an expanded clone.

D gene	V gene	J gene	clone size	CDR3 protein	CDR3 DNA
NA	TRBV5-4	TRBJ2-1	NA	CASSPRLTNEQFF	TGTGCCAGCAGCCCTCGCCTCACCAATGAGCAGTTCTTC
NA	TRBV30	TRBJ2-3	once	CAWLAIDTQYF	TGTGCCTGGCTAGCCATAGATACGCAGTATTTT
NA	TRBV20-1	TRBJ2-1	NA	CSASDYIDGDEQFF	TGCAGTGCTAGTGATTACATTGACGGGGATGAGCAGTTCTTC
TRBD2	TRBV9	TRBJ2-5	NA	CASSVGPSGQETQYF	TGTGCCAGCAGCGTAGGGCCTAGCGGTCAAGAGACCCAGTACTTC
NA	TRBV24-1	TRBJ2-5	NA	CATSDLQGRGETQYF	TGTGCCACCAGTGATTTGCAGGGGCGCGGAGAGACCCAGTACTTC
TRBD2	TRBV7-2	TRBJ2-3	NA	CASRTGTSGTDTQYF	TGTGCCAGCAGGACCGGGACTAGCGGCACAGATACGCAGTATTTT
NA	TRBV2	TRBJ1-1	NA	CASSELWGRTEAFF	TGTGCCAGCAGTGAATTGTGGGGGCGGACTGAAGCTTTCTTT
NA	TRBV3-1/TRBV3-2	TRBJ1-3	NA	CASSQGQAGNIIYF	TGTGCCAGCAGCCAGGGCCAAGCTGGAAACATCATATATTTT
NA	TRBV5-1	TRBJ2-3	NA	CASSLAISDTQYF	TGCGCCAGCAGCTTGGCGATCTCAGATACGCAGTATTTT
NA	TRBV12-3/TRBV12-4	TRBJ2-3	NA	CASSLGRADTQYF	TGTGCCAGCAGTTTGGGACGAGCAGATACGCAGTATTTT
TRBD1	TRBV6-5	TRBJ2-1	NA	CASSLRQGKQFF	TGTGCCAGCAGTTTACGACAGGGGAAGCAGTTCTTC
NA	TRBV6-5	TRBJ2-1	NA	CASSRGGGVIEQFF	TGTGCCAGCAGTAGGGGAGGGGGTGTAATCGAGCAGTTCTTC
TRBD2	TRBV7-3	TRBJ2-1	NA	CASSLVVGRGYNEQFF	TGTGCCAGCAGCTTAGTTGTGGGGAGGGGATACAATGAGCAGTTCTTC
NA	TRBV19	TRBJ2-2	NA	CASSSQARGTGELFF	TGTGCCAGTAGCTCACAGGCCCGCGGGACCGGGGAGCTGTTTTTT
TRBD1	TRBV19	TRBJ2-2	NA	CASSIMTGGTGELFF	TGTGCCAGTAGTATAATGACAGGGGGAACCGGGGAGCTGTTTTTT
NA	TRBV5-1	TRBJ2-1	NA	CASSLEAGYNEQFF	TGCGCCAGCAGCTTGGAAGCGGGCTACAATGAGCAGTTCTTC
TRBD1	TRBV6-6	TRBJ1-2	once	CASSQEGRGGGYIF	TGTGCCAGCAGTCAAGAGGGCAGGGGGGGTGGCTACATCTTC
NA	TRBV5-6	TRBJ2-2	NA	CASSLAAGSTGELFF	TGTGCCAGCAGCTTGGCCGCGGGATCCACCGGGGAGCTGTTTTTT
TRBD2	TRBV27	TRBJ2-3	NA	CASSLAGGLPDTQYF	TGTGCCAGCAGTTTAGCGGGAGGGTTGCCAGATACACAGTATTTT
NA	TRBV19	TRBJ1-5	NA	CASSIGGVRNQPQHF	TGTGCCAGTAGTATCGGAGGGGTTCGCAATCAGCCCCAGCATTTT
NA	TRBV5-1	TRBJ2-3	NA	CASSLVSRGTDTQYF	TGCGCCAGCAGCTTGGTCAGCAGGGGCACAGATACGCAGTATTTT
NA	TRBV4-1	TRBJ2-7	NA	CASNPGDSYEQYF	TGCGCCAGCAATCCAGGCGACTCCTACGAGCAGTACTTC
TRBD2	TRBV11-3	TRBJ2-3	NA	CANSLAGGSRDTQYF	TGTGCCAACAGCTTAGCGGGAGGGTCCAGGGATACGCAGTATTTT
NA	TRBV30	TRBJ2-5	NA	CAWSRGAGETQYF	TGTGCCTGGAGCCGGGGGGCGGGTGAGACCCAGTACTTC
NA	TRBV7-9	TRBJ2-7	NA	CASGLDSLPVEQYF	TGTGCCAGCGGATTGGACAGCCTCCCCGTCGAGCAGTACTTC
NA	TRBV2	TRBJ2-1	NA	CASSVQDYNEQFF	TGTGCCAGCAGTGTACAGGATTACAATGAGCAGTTCTTC
NA	TRBV7-9	TRBJ1-1	NA	CASSFLDRRTEAFF	TGTGCCAGCAGCTTCCTTGACAGGCGCACTGAAGCTTTCTTT
NA	TRBV7-9	TRBJ1-2	NA	CASSRSWDGGYTF	TGTGCCAGCAGCCGTTCGTGGGACGGAGGCTACACCTTC
NA	TRBV6-5	TRBJ1-1	NA	CASSTRTAATEAFF	TGTGCCAGCAGTACCCGGACGGCGGCGACTGAAGCTTTCTTT
TRBD2	TRBV5-4	TRBJ2-2	NA	CASSLPSGGNTGELFF	TGTGCCAGCAGCTTGCCGAGCGGGGGGAACACCGGGGAGCTGTTTTTT
NA	TRBV2	TRBJ2-3	NA	CASSRVASTDTQYF	TGTGCCAGCAGTCGGGTAGCTAGCACAGATACGCAGTATTTT
NA	TRBV7-2	TRBJ2-4	NA	CASSLGLEKAKNIQYF	TGTGCCAGCAGCTTAGGGCTTGAAAAAGCCAAAAACATTCAGTACTTC
TRBD2	TRBV19	TRBJ2-3	once	CASSAGVTDTQYF	TGTGCCAGTTCAGCGGGGGTCACAGATACGCAGTATTTT
TRBD2	TRBV10-3	TRBJ2-1	NA	CAISENWEGSEQFF	TGTGCCATCAGTGAGAATTGGGAGGGCAGTGAGCAGTTCTTC
NA	TRBV5-1	TRBJ2-7	NA	CASSPAPRGDQYF	TGCGCCAGCAGCCCAGCCCCCAGGGGCGATCAGTACTTC
NA	TRBV19	TRBJ1-1	NA	CASSMRAGEAFF	TGTGCCAGTAGTATGAGAGCCGGGGAAGCTTTCTTT
NA	TRBV6-1	TRBJ1-5	NA	CASSEQGWGSQPQHF	TGTGCCAGCAGTGAACAGGGTTGGGGGAGTCAGCCCCAGCATTTT
TRBD2	TRBV7-3	TRBJ2-3	NA	CASSLVSSGADTQYF	TGTGCCAGCAGCTTAGTGTCTAGCGGGGCCGATACGCAGTATTTT
NA	TRBV7-8	TRBJ2-7	NA	CASSWDYEQYF	TGTGCCAGCAGCTGGGACTACGAGCAGTACTTC
NA	TRBV5-1	TRBJ2-3	once	CASSLGLRENTDTQYF	TGCGCCAGCAGCTTGGGATTAAGAGAGAACACAGATACGCAGTATTTT
TRBD2	TRBV7-9	TRBJ2-5	NA	CASSLGTSGRAAETQYF	TGTGCCAGCAGCTTAGGGACTAGCGGGAGGGCAGCGGAGACCCAGTACTTC
NA	TRBV14	TRBJ1-1	NA	CASSELRGLSNTEAFF	TGTGCCAGCAGCGAACTCCGGGGGCTCTCGAACACTGAAGCTTTCTTT
NA	TRBV13	TRBJ2-5	NA	CASSTWGPGKETQYF	TGTGCCAGCAGCACGTGGGGACCTGGGAAAGAGACCCAGTACTTC
NA	TRBV19	TRBJ1-5	NA	CASHLTHDNQPQHF	TGTGCCAGCCACCTTACCCACGACAATCAGCCCCAGCATTTT
TRBD2	TRBV5-1	TRBJ2-1	NA	CASSDIAGLNNEQFF	TGCGCCAGCAGCGACATAGCGGGACTAAACAATGAGCAGTTCTTC
NA	TRBV7-3	TRBJ2-3	NA	CASNHQRQRTDTQYF	TGTGCCAGCAACCACCAGAGACAGCGCACAGATACGCAGTATTTT
TRBD1	TRBV7-3	TRBJ2-1	NA	CASSATSVVPGTVYNEQFF	TGTGCCAGCAGCGCCACGTCCGTAGTCCCCGGGACAGTGTACAATGAACAGTTCTTC
TRBD1	TRBV10-1	TRBJ1-1	NA	CASSALTGDTEAFF	TGCGCCAGCAGTGCCCTCACAGGGGACACTGAAGCTTTCTTT
NA	TRBV5-1	TRBJ2-2	NA	CASSLGQKIQQPNTGELFF	TGCGCCAGCAGCTTGGGACAGAAAATACAACAACCGAACACCGGGGAGCTGTTTTTT
NA	TRBV12-3/TRBV12-4	TRBJ1-4	NA	CASSVTEKLFF	TGTGCCAGCAGCGTAACTGAAAAACTGTTTTTT
NA	TRBV6-5	TRBJ1-2	once	CASSQSPIGYTF	TGTGCCAGCAGTCAAAGCCCCATTGGCTACACCTTC
NA	TRBV5-1	TRBJ2-1	NA	CASSLDYNEQFF	TGCGCCAGCAGCTTGGATTACAATGAGCAGTTCTTC